The entry that follows covers one T cell receptor beta chain sequence. The antigen is undetermined. A single base separates this from a much larger clone, so it may be a read error. Methods described previously were used for bulk TCR libraries, and listed TCR primers were applied. In TCRdb, the PCR reads were re-called with MiXCR into one record per CDR3 protein. The table has under 600,000 distinct CDR3 sequences, over 20% seen once; the top ten hold around 0.84%. The CDR3 is 14 amino acids. The V gene's germline CDR1 is MNHEY and CDR2 SVGEGT. Naive CD8 libraries were made from about 19,000 to 1,100,000 sorted cells, and they used 10%, 30% or 50% RNA. Sorting defined naive CD8 T cells as CD8+CD4-CCR7+CD45RA+. The sample belongs to a study of molecular identifiers for immune sequencing clone quantification. The study, taken as a whole, reports: Whereas naive cells kept under 1% of molecules in clones above 20 RNA copies, such clones held over 97% in effectors.

The rearrangement uses TRBV6-2 or TRBV6-3 and TRBJ1-1; no clear D. The material sequenced was naive CD8+ T cells from blood, with Jurkat cell RNA spiked in. Indicated subset: FACS-sorted CD8+CD4-CCR7+CD45RA+ naive T cells. The source of this sequence is a human donor in good health. Some libraries in this study had Jurkat cell RNA spiked in. CDR3 nucleotide sequence: TGTGCCAGCAATTACTTGGAAATCTACACTGAAGCTTTCTTT. Its translation: CASNYLEIYTEAFF.